Detailed here is one TCR beta chain. Antigen specificity is unknown. TCRdb keeps only in-frame clones here, not all; method: immunoSEQ multiplex PCR. The table has about 110,000 clones, about 90% seen once. The source of the sample is a study of a mutant IDH1 vaccine in newly diagnosed glioma. Across the study: Former treatment meant radiotherapy, temozolomide, or both; the majority had gotten both. General observations from the study: Pseudoprogression appeared independent of alterations in top peripheral clonotypes.

This sample's time point: week 11, during vaccination. One vaccine dose held 300 ug of mutant IDH1 20-mer peptide and came with topical imiquimod. The CDR3 has 15 residues. CDR1 is SNHLY, CDR2 FYNNEI, per germline. The ends lost 3 bases at V and 3 bases at J; junction bases unmatched: 5. This chain joins TRBV2 and TRBJ2-1, with 7 bases lining up with TRBD2. Specimen: PBMCs, collected from a glioma patient whose treatment included an IDH1 peptide vaccine. This receptor was taken from a woman aged 50 to 60 with glioma. CDR3 in DNA: TGTGCCAGCAGTGACAGACGGACTAGCTACAATGAGCAGTTCTTC. This encodes CASSDRRTSYNEQFF.